This TCR beta chain was retrieved from a study of monozygotic twins with cystic fibrosis. Points on this clone: Its target is unknown.

Study outcomes and limitations: In this small cohort, shared CDR3 numbers showed no association with age, concordance or disease severity.

The CDR3 totals 13 residues. In germline, CDR1 is GTSNPN, CDR2 SVGIG (reference sequence). Trimming took 4 bases from V and 4 from J, leaving 13 bases between them. Clones were read by immunoSEQ multiplex PCR, and TCRdb kept only the in-frame ones, dropping some. There are under 11,000 clones in the sample; 96% occur only once, and approximately 0.8% lies in the top ten. The chain uses TRBV30 and TRBJ2-5, with D perhaps being TRBD1 or TRBD2 (5 bases each). What was sequenced was blood. The source is a boy aged 5-17 years with cystic fibrosis. In nucleotides, the CDR3 is TGTGCCTGGACCGAGGGGCAGCGAGAGACCCAGTACTTC. This translates into CAWTEGQRETQYF. Using reference TRBV30 and TRBJ2-5 for the parts outside the CDR3, the full variable domain is SQTIHQWPATLVQPVGSPLSLECTVEGTSNPNLYWYRQAAGRGLQLLFYSVGIGQISSEVPQNLSASRPQDRQFILSSKKLLLSDSGFYLCAWTEGQRETQYFGPGTRLLVL.